The rows below give T cell receptor beta chains drawn from one sample of a study of blood T cell repertoires in COVID-19. Produced via immunoSEQ multiplex PCR; TCRdb's table is partial and in-frame only. Here the sample spans 110,000 or so clones, roughly 80% being singletons. Sequencing used peripheral blood. These receptors were obtained from a man aged 50 or older with acute or convalescent COVID-19. The CDR3 runs from the conserved cysteine through the conserved F or W. D genes are given only for firm matches. Only some rows state a clone size, as once, few, many or a class for expanded clones.

V,size,J,D,DNA,CDR3
TRBV6-5,-,TRBJ1-1,-,TGTGCCAGCAGTTCTACCTTGGGGGGGGTGACGGCTGAAGCTTTCTTT,CASSSTLGGVTAEAFF
TRBV6-5,few,TRBJ2-7,-,TGTGCCAGCAGTTCCCAAACTAGGGAGCAGTACTTC,CASSSQTREQYF
TRBV5-1,-,TRBJ1-2,-,TGCGCCAGCAGCCCGGACCAGGGTAGCTATGGCTACACCTTC,CASSPDQGSYGYTF
TRBV27,-,TRBJ2-3,TRBD1,TGTGCCAGCAGCTCGCCCGGGACAGGGGGCGGTAGGACAGATACGCAGTATTTT,CASSSPGTGGGRTDTQYF
TRBV5-1,-,TRBJ1-2,-,TGCGCCAGCAGCTTGGAGGGGGTTGGCTATGGCTACACCTTC,CASSLEGVGYGYTF
TRBV5-1,-,TRBJ2-2,TRBD1,TGCGCCAGCAGCCGTGGGACAGAGGGCGGGGAGCTGTTTTTT,CASSRGTEGGELFF
TRBV10-2,-,TRBJ1-5,TRBD1,TGCGCCAGCAGTGTGGGACAGGGGGCGGTTCAGCCCCAGCATTTT,CASSVGQGAVQPQHF
TRBV27,once,TRBJ2-1,TRBD1,TGTGCCAGCACTGGACAGGGGCCCTCCAATGAGCAGTTCTTC,CASTGQGPSNEQFF
TRBV7-3,once,TRBJ1-1,-,TGTGCCAGCAGCTCCCAGGGAGGGACTGAAGCTTTCTTT,CASSSQGGTEAFF
TRBV5-4,few,TRBJ1-3,-,TGTGCCAGCAGCTTGTACAGGGCAAACACCATATATTTT,CASSLYRANTIYF